There are a few counts of the clone carrying this T cell receptor (beta chain). The antigen is unknown. The sample comes from a study of blood T cells in healthy people across ages. Findings and limits, study-wide: Naive CD4+ cells and diversity were both higher in long-lived donors than in aged donors. Underestimates were what the diversity estimates from one million T cells were considered to be.

Alongside a J-beta primer mix, a sample-barcoded 5' primer served in a second PCR lasting 7 to 11 cycles. TCRdb re-analysed the 5' RACE reads in MiXCR, keeping a single row per CDR3 protein. The sample yields hundreds of thousands of distinct CDR3 sequences, about 46% seen once. Donors gave 8 to 10 milliliters of peripheral blood apiece. This receptor was identified in a man of 80 years or more in good health. Sequenced material: blood.

The CDR3 here is CASQSSGLNEQFF. The CDR3 bases are TGCGCCAGCCAGTCGAGCGGACTAAATGAGCAGTTCTTC. The chain links TRBV5-1 to TRBJ2-1, with D possibly TRBD2 on 6 matching bases. Trimming removed 7 bases at V and 7 bases at J, with 15 bases between. Germline assignment: CDR1 SGHRS and CDR2 YFSETQ. The CDR3 runs to 13 residues. Full variable domain (remainder filled in from reference TRBV5-1 and TRBJ2-1): KAGVTQTPRYLIKTRGQQVTLSCSPISGHRSVSWYQQTPGQGLQFLFEYFSETQRNKGNFPGRFSGRQFSNSRSEMNVSTLELGDSALYLCASQSSGLNEQFFGPGTRLTVL.